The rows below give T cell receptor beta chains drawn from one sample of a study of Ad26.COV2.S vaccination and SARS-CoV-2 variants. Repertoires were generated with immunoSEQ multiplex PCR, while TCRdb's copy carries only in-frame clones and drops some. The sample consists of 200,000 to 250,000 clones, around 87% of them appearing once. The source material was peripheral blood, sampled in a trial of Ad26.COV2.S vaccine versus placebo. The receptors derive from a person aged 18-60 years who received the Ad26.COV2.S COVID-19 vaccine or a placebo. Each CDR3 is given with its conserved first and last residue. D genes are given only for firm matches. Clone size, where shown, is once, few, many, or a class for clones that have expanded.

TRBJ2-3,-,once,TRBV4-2,CASSLPPGATDTQYF,TGTGCCAGCAGCCTCCCCCCTGGTGCCACAGATACGCAGTATTTT
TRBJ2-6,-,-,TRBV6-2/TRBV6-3,CASSYGGDGANVLTF,TGTGCCAGCAGTTACGGCGGGGACGGGGCCAACGTCCTGACTTTC
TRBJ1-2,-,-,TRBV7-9,CASSPTGSRGYTF,TGTGCCAGCAGCCCAACAGGGTCTCGTGGCTACACCTTC
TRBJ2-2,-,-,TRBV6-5,CASTGHPFFTGELFF,TGTGCCAGCACCGGACACCCATTTTTCACCGGGGAGCTGTTTTTT
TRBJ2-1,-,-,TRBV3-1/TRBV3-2,CASSQWVQDEQFF,TGTGCCAGCAGCCAATGGGTGCAGGATGAGCAGTTCTTC
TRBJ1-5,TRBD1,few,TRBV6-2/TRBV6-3,CASSSDRGRPQHF,TGTGCCAGCAGTTCGGACAGGGGGAGGCCCCAGCATTTT
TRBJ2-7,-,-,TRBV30,CACNALDYEQYF,TGTGCCTGTAATGCCCTTGACTACGAGCAGTACTTC
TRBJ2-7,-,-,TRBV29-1,CSVEGQGGYEQYF,TGCAGCGTTGAGGGCCAGGGGGGCTACGAGCAGTACTTC
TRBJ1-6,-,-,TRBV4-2,CASSQAGDYNSPLHF,TGTGCCAGCAGCCAAGCAGGTGATTATAATTCACCCCTCCACTTT
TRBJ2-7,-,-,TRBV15,CATSNGHFPYEQYF,TGTGCCACCAGCAACGGCCATTTTCCCTACGAGCAGTACTTC
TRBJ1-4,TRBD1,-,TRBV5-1,CASSWQGAANEKLFF,TGCGCCAGCAGCTGGCAGGGGGCGGCTAATGAAAAACTGTTTTTT
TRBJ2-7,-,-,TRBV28,CASSSPAGGQPYEQYF,TGTGCCAGCAGTTCCCCAGCTGGAGGACAACCCTACGAGCAGTACTTC
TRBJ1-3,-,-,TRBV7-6,CASSLARTSFSGNTIYF,TGTGCCAGCAGCTTAGCGAGGACGTCCTTCTCTGGAAACACCATATATTTT
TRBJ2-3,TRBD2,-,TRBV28,CASSLAGVSTDTQYF,TGTGCCAGCAGTCTAGCGGGTGTTAGCACAGATACGCAGTATTTT
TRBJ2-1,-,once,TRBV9,CASSVDGHNEQFF,TGTGCCAGCAGCGTGGACGGACACAATGAGCAGTTCTTC
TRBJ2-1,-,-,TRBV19,CASSILSGSYNEQFF,TGTGCCAGTAGTATTCTTAGCGGATCCTACAATGAGCAGTTCTTC
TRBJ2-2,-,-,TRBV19,CASSIGALRVPGELFF,TGTGCCAGTAGTATAGGGGCGCTCCGAGTACCCGGGGAGCTGTTTTTT
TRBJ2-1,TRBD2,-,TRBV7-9,CASSRLAGVSYNEQFF,TGTGCCAGCAGCAGACTAGCGGGGGTATCCTACAATGAGCAGTTCTTC
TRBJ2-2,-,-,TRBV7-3,CASSLTGVVPGELFF,TGTGCCAGCAGCTTAACGGGGGTCGTCCCCGGGGAGCTGTTTTTT
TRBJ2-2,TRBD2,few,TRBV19,CATTSGRALGELFF,TGTGCCACTACTAGCGGGAGGGCCCTCGGGGAGCTGTTTTTT
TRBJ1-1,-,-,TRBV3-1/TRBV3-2,CASSQRGSKGTEAFF,TGTGCCAGCAGCCAACGGGGGAGTAAGGGCACTGAAGCTTTCTTT
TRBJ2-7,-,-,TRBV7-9,CASSLSQGEQYF,TGTGCCAGCAGCTTATCCCAGGGCGAGCAGTACTTC
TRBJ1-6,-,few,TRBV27,CASRPGVGSPLHF,TGTGCCAGCAGGCCCGGTGTGGGTTCACCCCTCCACTTT
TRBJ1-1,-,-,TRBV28,CASSPEGATRWAEAFF,TGTGCCAGCAGCCCCGAAGGGGCCACCCGGTGGGCTGAAGCTTTCTTT
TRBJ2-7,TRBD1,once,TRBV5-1,CASSLGTGSVYEQYF,TGCGCCAGCAGCTTGGGGACAGGGTCCGTTTACGAGCAGTACTTC
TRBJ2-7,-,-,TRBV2,CASSVGGNYEQYF,TGTGCCAGCAGTGTGGGTGGTAACTACGAGCAGTACTTC
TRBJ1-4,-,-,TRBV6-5,CASSYGLLGEKLFF,TGTGCCAGCAGTTACGGCCTGCTCGGGGAAAAACTGTTTTTT
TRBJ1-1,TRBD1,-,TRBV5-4,CASSLTGGNTEAFF,TGTGCCAGCAGCTTGACAGGGGGGAACACTGAAGCTTTCTTT
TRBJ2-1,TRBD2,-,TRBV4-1,CASSRTSGRIPYNEQFF,TGCGCCAGCAGCCGGACTAGCGGCCGAATCCCGTACAATGAGCAGTTCTTC
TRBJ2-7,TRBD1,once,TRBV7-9,CASSLGQGAYEQYF,TGTGCCAGCAGCTTGGGGCAGGGGGCGTACGAGCAGTACTTC
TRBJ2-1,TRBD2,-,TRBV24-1,CATNAGTSGSEQFF,TGTGCCACCAACGCCGGGACTAGCGGGAGCGAGCAGTTCTTC
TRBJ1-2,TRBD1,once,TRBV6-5,CASSSETGGEGYTF,TGTGCCAGCAGTTCCGAGACAGGGGGTGAGGGCTACACCTTC
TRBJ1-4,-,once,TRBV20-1,CSASAGSTNEKLFF,TGCAGTGCTAGTGCAGGATCAACTAATGAAAAACTGTTTTTT
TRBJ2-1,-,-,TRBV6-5,CASSYSTGTYNEQFF,TGTGCCAGCAGTTACTCTACTGGTACCTACAATGAGCAGTTCTTC
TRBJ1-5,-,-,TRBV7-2,CASSLGQFNQPQHF,TGTGCCAGCAGCTTAGGGCAGTTCAATCAGCCCCAGCATTTT
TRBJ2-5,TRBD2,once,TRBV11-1,CASSSLMVGGQETQYF,TGTGCCAGCAGCTCCCTAATGGTGGGGGGGCAAGAGACCCAGTACTTC
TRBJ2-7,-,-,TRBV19,CASSLSDGRDEQYF,TGTGCCAGTAGTCTTTCGGACGGCCGAGACGAGCAGTACTTC
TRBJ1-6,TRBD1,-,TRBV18,CASSPEMGTGYSPLHF,TGTGCCAGCTCACCAGAAATGGGGACAGGCTATTCACCCCTCCACTTT
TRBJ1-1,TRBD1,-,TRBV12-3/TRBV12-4,CASSNRGTEAFF,TGTGCCAGCAGCAACAGGGGGACTGAAGCTTTCTTT
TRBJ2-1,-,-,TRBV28,CASSLQINEQFF,TGTGCCAGCAGTTTACAGATTAATGAGCAGTTCTTC
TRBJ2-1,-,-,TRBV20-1,CSAILNEQFF,TGCAGTGCTATTCTGAATGAGCAGTTCTTC